The subject of this entry is one T cell receptor beta chain. Its target is not known. The table came from immunoSEQ multiplex PCR; TCRdb's copy has only in-frame clones and leaves some out. The table lists under 2,500,000 clones, roughly 95% of them singletons. This specimen belongs to a study of shared clonotypes between healthy human individuals. Findings of the study overall: Generation of non-shared clonotypes was less probable than generation of clonotypes shared by all four donors.

The germline gives CDR1 MNHNY, CDR2 SVGAGI (reference sequence). The CDR3 is 15 residues long. The J segment lost 8 bases and the V segment lost 6 bases, leaving 8 bases of the junction unmatched. Nashville, Tennessee was home to all donors, who were Caucasian adults. It was into CD45RA+ naive and CD45RA-negative memory subsets that the CD4+ cells were split. The sample taken for sequencing was naive CD4+ T cells sorted from blood. Subset in this sample: CD45RA+ positively selected. The origin of this receptor is a man in his late teens or twenties in good health. The V gene is TRBV6-6, the J gene TRBJ1-6; 9 nucleotides line up with TRBD1. CDR3 nucleotides: TGTGCCAGCAGCTACAACAGGGGGCTCGATTCACCCCTCCACTTT. This gives the protein CASSYNRGLDSPLHF.